This entry lists 28 T cell receptor beta chains sequenced from one sample in a study of identical twins. TCRdb fed the 5' RACE reads into MiXCR, producing one record per CDR3 protein. The top ten clones hold 0.48% of a sample with approximately 490,000 distinct CDR3 sequences, about a fifth of them seen once. These data also formed part of another study, on yellow fever vaccine responses in identical twins.

Material: CD4+ T cells sorted from blood. The receptors derive from a young woman in good health.

This clonotype turned up a few times. The J gene is TRBJ2-1, the V gene TRBV29-1; D possibly uses TRBD1 or TRBD2 (6 bases each). CDR1 is SQVTM, CDR2 ANQGSEA, per germline. Trimming shortened V by 2 bases and J by 5 bases, and 13 bases separated the two germline ends. This CDR3 region has 14 residues. The CDR3 nucleotides read TGCAGCGTTGAAAGGGGGGTTGGTAACAATGAGCAGTTCTTC. It is translated as CSVERGVGNNEQFF.

J is TRBJ2-3 and V is TRBV12-3 or TRBV12-4, with TRBD2 identical over 7 bases. V shed 6 bases, J shed 1 base, and the junction held 7 bases outside the gene matches. The CDR3 extends over 15 amino acids. CDR3 loop: CASSPRGRGTDTQYF. In DNA form, the CDR3 reads TGTGCCAGCAGCCCAAGAGGGAGGGGCACAGATACGCAGTATTTT.

The CDR3, as DNA: TGTGCCAGCAGTTTTAGGGGGAACTACGAGCAGTACTTC. Protein sequence: CASSFRGNYEQYF. The chain joins TRBV2 to TRBJ2-7, with D tentatively TRBD1 (6 bases). The CDR3 has 13 residues. V dropped 5 bases and J dropped 3 bases, with 11 bases sitting between them. Germline V gene sequence: CDR1 SNHLY, CDR2 FYNNEI.

This clonotype showed up just a few times. The V gene is TRBV29-1, the J gene TRBJ2-3; 14 bases are shared with TRBD2. Losses at the gene ends were 4 bases for V and 6 bases for J; bases not matched to a gene: 3. The CDR3 is 14 amino acids. CDR1 is SQVTM and CDR2 is ANQGSEA in the germline V gene. The CDR3 loop reads CSVAGTSGSDTQYF. In DNA, the CDR3 is TGCAGCGTTGCCGGGACTAGCGGGAGTGATACGCAGTATTTT.

The chain is built from TRBV19 and TRBJ2-5; TRBD2 is a possible D gene (5 bases). With 8 bases removed from V and 5 bases from J, the gap between germline ends came to 15 bases. Germline-derived CDR1 and CDR2 are LNHDA and SQIVND (reference sequence). This CDR3 is built from 13 residues. The CDR3 bases are TGTGCCAGTGGTAGCGCGAAAGTGGAGACCCAGTACTTC. Its protein is CASGSAKVETQYF.

This clonotype was seen a few times. The chain has TRBV11-3 and TRBJ2-1; tentative D call: TRBD2 (6 bases). CDR1 and CDR2 (germline): SGHNT, YENEEA. The CDR3 is 15 residues long. With 6 bases removed from V and 5 bases from J, the gap between germline ends came to 17 bases. CDR3: CASSNRWDFNNEQFF. The CDR3 DNA follows: TGTGCCAGCAGTAACCGATGGGACTTCAACAATGAGCAGTTCTTC. Combining the CDR3 with reference TRBV11-3 and TRBJ2-1 gives the whole variable domain EAGVVQSPRYKIIEKKQPVAFWCNPISGHNTLYWYLQNLGQGPELLIRYENEEAVDDSQLPKDRFSAERLKGVDSTLKIQPAELGDSAVYLCASSNRWDFNNEQFFGPGTRLTVL.

Details on this clonotype: A read error may explain this, as a much larger clone is one base away. The chain is built from TRBV7-3 and TRBJ2-1; 7 bases fit TRBD2. The V and J ends lost 3 bases and 5 bases, in that order; junction bases with no gene match: 10. This CDR3 is 16 amino acids long. Germline V lookup: CDR1 SGHTA, CDR2 FQGTGA. The CDR3 protein is CASSFTPTGGNNEQFF. CDR3 DNA sequence: TGTGCCAGCAGCTTTACCCCAACGGGGGGAAACAATGAGCAGTTCTTC.

The V call is TRBV12-3 or TRBV12-4, the J call TRBJ2-1, with 9 bases identical to TRBD2. This CDR3 region has 14 residues. V trimming: 4 bases; J trimming: 13 bases; junction bases outside the gene matches: 11. In nucleotides, the CDR3 is TGTGCCAGCAGTTATGATAGCGGGGGCCGGCCCCAGTTCTTC. Translation: CASSYDSGGRPQFF.

V usage is TRBV9 and J usage is TRBJ1-1; a possible D gene is TRBD1 (5 bases). Per germline, CDR1 SGDLS and CDR2 YYNGEE. The V end was cut by 0 bases, the J end by 0 bases, with 9 bases between. This CDR3 contains 15 residues. This CDR3 is CASSVGAGMNTEAFF. The CDR3 DNA reads as TGTGCCAGCAGCGTAGGGGCAGGGATGAACACTGAAGCTTTCTTT.

The chain carries TRBV20-1 and TRBJ2-5; weak D call: TRBD1 (6 bases). CDR1 and CDR2 from the germline V gene are DFQATT and SNEGSKA (reference sequence). The CDR3 is 15 amino acids. V was clipped by 3 bases and J by 3 bases, with 17 bases between them. The CDR3 coding sequence is TGCAGTGCTAGGTCCCCGGGACAATTGGAAGAGACCCAGTACTTC. Encoded protein: CSARSPGQLEETQYF.

This clonotype has only a few counts. This chain connects TRBV15 to TRBJ1-2; D gene unclear. The CDR3 extends over 13 amino acids. V lost 1 base, J lost 3 bases, and 6 bases lay in between. Germline CDR1 reads LNHNV; CDR2 reads YYDKDF (reference sequence). The CDR3: CATSRGADYGYTF. The CDR3, as DNA: TGTGCCACCAGCAGAGGGGCAGACTATGGCTACACCTTC.

The chain couples TRBV5-1 to TRBJ2-5, with D perhaps being TRBD1 or TRBD2 (6 bases each). CDR1 and CDR2 from the germline V gene are SGHRS and YFSETQ. The V and J ends lost 4 bases and 0 bases respectively, with 13 bases between them. This CDR3 contains 15 residues. The CDR3 DNA is TGCGCCAGCAGCGGGGGGACACTGTACCAAGAGACCCAGTACTTC. Translated: CASSGGTLYQETQYF. Together with reference TRBV5-1 and TRBJ2-5, the CDR3 gives the full variable domain: KAGVTQTPRYLIKTRGQQVTLSCSPISGHRSVSWYQQTPGQGLQFLFEYFSETQRNKGNFPGRFSGRQFSNSRSEMNVSTLELGDSALYLCASSGGTLYQETQYFGPGTRLLVL.

The V call is TRBV7-2, the J call TRBJ2-1; tentative D call: TRBD1 (6 bases). The CDR3 length is 13 residues. With 4 bases removed from V and 6 bases from J, the gap between germline ends came to 10 bases. Germline values: CDR1 SGHTA, CDR2 FQGNSA. This chain's CDR3 is CASSSLGGNEQFF. For the CDR3, the DNA is TGTGCCAGCAGCTCCCTAGGGGGCAATGAGCAGTTCTTC.

This clonotype was observed a few times. The chain is built from TRBV12-3 or TRBV12-4 and TRBJ2-1; 11 nucleotides match TRBD2. Trimming removed 6 bases from V and 7 bases from J; junction bases left unmatched: 11. The CDR3 extends over 16 amino acids. For the CDR3, the DNA is TGTGCCAGCAGGCCGCTAGCGGGGGGATTTGGGAATGAGCAGTTCTTC. Encoded protein: CASRPLAGGFGNEQFF.

V is TRBV20-1 and J is TRBJ2-2; the D gene is possibly TRBD2 (6 bases). Germline V gene lookup returns CDR1 DFQATT and CDR2 SNEGSKA (reference sequence). Trimming stripped 6 bases from V and 4 bases from J, with 15 bases between. The CDR3 runs 14 residues. The CDR3 sequence is CSARRGSGTGELFF. The CDR3 DNA reads TGCAGTGCCAGACGGGGGAGCGGCACCGGGGAGCTGTTTTTT.

This clonotype turned up a few times. This chain joins TRBV24-1 and TRBJ2-7; weak D call: TRBD2 (7 bases). Per germline, CDR1 KGHDR and CDR2 SFDVKD. This CDR3 has 17 residues. Trimming took off 4 bases at V and 3 bases at J, with 21 bases between the two ends. CDR3 DNA: TGTGCCACCAGTGACCCGGGACATTTAGCGGGCCTCTACGAGCAGTACTTC. It encodes CATSDPGHLAGLYEQYF.

The chain is built from TRBV18 and TRBJ1-6, with D perhaps TRBD1 (6 bases). CDR3 length: 13 amino acids. The germline V gene has CDR1 KGHSH and CDR2 LQKENI. With 5 bases removed from V and 4 bases from J, the gap between germline ends came to 6 bases. CDR3 residues: CASSGQYNSPLHF. As DNA, the CDR3 is TGTGCCAGCTCAGGACAGTATAATTCACCCCTCCACTTT.

The rearrangement links TRBV5-1 to TRBJ2-2; D unclear. The CDR3 has 16 residues. Trimming cost V 1 base and J 0 bases, with 10 bases left between them. CDR1 SGHRS and CDR2 YFSETQ come from the germline V gene. The CDR3 is CASSLSWAANTGELFF. The CDR3 bases are TGCGCCAGCAGCTTGTCTTGGGCAGCGAACACCGGGGAGCTGTTTTTT.

DNA of the CDR3: TGCGCCAGCAGCCAAGATGTGGGACTAGCGGCTAACACCGGGGAGCTGTTTTTT. Translating gives CASSQDVGLAANTGELFF. The rearrangement links TRBV4-1 to TRBJ2-2; 11 bases are a match to TRBD2. J gave up 2 bases and V 0 bases, and 5 bases lay outside the gene matches. This CDR3 contains 18 residues. Germline CDR1 reads MGHRA; CDR2 reads YSYEKL.

The genes are TRBV28 and TRBJ2-4; tentative D call: TRBD1 (5 bases). Trimming removed 6 bases at V and 0 bases at J, with 15 bases between. The length of the CDR3 is 16 residues. CDR1 MDHEN and CDR2 SYDVKM come from the germline V gene. In DNA, the CDR3 is TGTGCCAGCAGCCCTCAGGGTAAAGTAGCCAAAAACATTCAGTACTTC. Protein: CASSPQGKVAKNIQYF.

The chain combines TRBV12-3 or TRBV12-4 with TRBJ2-7; D is undetermined. V lost 3 bases and J lost 3, with 9 bases in between. This CDR3 spans 13 amino acids. CDR3 DNA sequence: TGTGCCAGCAGTTTTCGGACCAACTACGAGCAGTACTTC. As protein: CASSFRTNYEQYF.

V gene TRBV10-3 combines with J gene TRBJ1-4; D is possibly TRBD1 (5 bases). V was clipped by 2 bases and J by 8 bases, with 9 bases between them. Germline V lookup: CDR1 ENHRY, CDR2 SYGVKD. This CDR3 region has 13 residues. In nucleotides, the CDR3 is TGTGCCATCAGTGAGGCCAGGGCAGAAAAACTGTTTTTT. Protein sequence: CAISEARAEKLFF.

The rearrangement joins TRBV7-2 to TRBJ2-7; D is uncertain. V gave up 1 base and J gave up 6 bases, with 16 bases separating them. CDR3 length equals 15 residues. Germline-derived CDR1 and CDR2 are SGHTA and FQGNSA. The CDR3 nucleotides are TGTGCCAGCAGCTTAGGCGGCACTACTACTACCGAGCAGTACTTC. It translates to CASSLGGTTTTEQYF. The full variable domain, completed using reference TRBV7-2 and TRBJ2-7, is GAGVSQSPSNKVTEKGKDVELRCDPISGHTALYWYRQSLGQGLEFLIYFQGNSAPDKSGLPSDRFSAERTGGSVSTLTIQRTQQEDSAVYLCASSLGGTTTTEQYFGPGTRLTVT.

The CDR3 DNA reads as TGTGCCAGCAGGGTAGGGGGACAAAAAGAGACCCAGTACTTC. Translated: CASRVGGQKETQYF. This chain uses TRBV28 with TRBJ2-5, with a tentative D call TRBD1 (6 bases). Trimming shortened V by 6 bases and J by 3 bases, and 14 bases separated the two germline ends. Germline values: CDR1 MDHEN, CDR2 SYDVKM. CDR3 size: 14 residues.

This clonotype was seen more than once but under ten times. The CDR3 is CSATSSGGKFWQYF. The DNA of the CDR3 is TGCAGTGCTACTTCTAGCGGGGGAAAGTTTTGGCAGTACTTC. This chain connects TRBV20-1 to TRBJ2-7; TRBD2 matches at 10 bases. The CDR3 extends over 14 amino acids. Germline CDR1 is DFQATT and CDR2 is SNEGSKA (reference sequence). Trimming removed 4 bases from V and 9 bases from J; junction bases left unmatched: 12.

The rearrangement joins TRBV2 to TRBJ2-7; D is perhaps TRBD2 (6 bases). V lost 10 bases and J lost 2, with 15 bases in between. The germline gives CDR1 SNHLY, CDR2 FYNNEI. This CDR3 is built from 13 residues. The CDR3: CATSLALTYEQYF. CDR3 coding DNA: TGTGCCACAAGTCTAGCGCTTACCTACGAGCAGTACTTC.

In this sample, this clonotype turned up a few times. V and J are TRBV4-1 and TRBJ1-2; D unclear. V lost 0 bases to trimming and J lost 0 bases, with 8 bases between them. Germline CDR1 is MGHRA and CDR2 is YSYEKL. The length of the CDR3 is 15 residues. The CDR3 DNA reads as TGCGCCAGCAGCCAAGATCCGACTTCTAACTATGGCTACACCTTC. Translated: CASSQDPTSNYGYTF.

This clonotype was recorded a few times. The CDR3 loop is CASSRGRFGETQYF. DNA of the CDR3: TGTGCCAGCAGCCGAGGCCGATTTGGGGAGACCCAGTACTTC. The chain employs TRBV3-1 and TRBJ2-5, with no clear D. The CDR3 sequence is 14 residues long. The V gene's germline CDR1 is LGHDT and CDR2 YNNKEL (reference sequence). V was clipped by 4 bases and J by 5 bases, with 14 bases between them.